The rows below give T cell receptor beta chains drawn from one sample of a study of blood T cells in healthy people across ages. Each CDR3 protein is one row after TCRdb ran MiXCR on the 5' RACE reads. In the table there are 700,000 or so distinct CDR3 sequences, 22% of which are singletons. The sequenced sample consisted of blood. These receptors were taken from a man aged 65 to 85 in good health. The CDR3 runs from the conserved cysteine through the conserved F or W. Fields, in order: CDR3 length, J gene, V gene, CDR3 protein.

15,TRBJ1-1,TRBV12-3/TRBV12-4,CASSLIGQGDTEAFF
14,TRBJ2-5,TRBV7-6,CASRSRGGWETQYF
14,TRBJ1-6,TRBV7-9,CASNLVQGRSPLHF
17,TRBJ2-1,TRBV12-3/TRBV12-4,CASRRIFLAGRDNEQFF
17,NA,TRBV11-1,CASSPSRLAGGLETQYF
14,TRBJ2-3,TRBV9,CASSVGVSADTQYF
15,TRBJ2-5,TRBV12-3/TRBV12-4,CASSLGDPRGRAQYF
15,TRBJ2-3,TRBV18,CASSPPAGGTDTQYF
16,TRBJ2-3,TRBV9,CASSDPTGVGTDTQYF
16,TRBJ2-3,TRBV5-1,CASSFATRSGTDTQYF
14,TRBJ1-2,TRBV30,CAWSVLGGPYGYTF
15,TRBJ2-1,TRBV7-2,CASSPREGSYNEQFF
14,TRBJ2-7,TRBV4-1,CASSQGQGTDEQYF
14,TRBJ2-2,TRBV25-1,CASRGNLDTGELFF
16,TRBJ2-1,TRBV24-1,CATSDFRDSFRNEQFF
15,TRBJ1-1,TRBV2,CATLFGTNMNTEAFF
15,TRBJ2-5,TRBV11-3,CASSFSQTEEETQYF
13,TRBJ1-2,TRBV7-9,CASSSQTINGYTF
15,TRBJ2-3,TRBV4-1,CASSQEGADTDTQYF
14,TRBJ1-4,TRBV12-3/TRBV12-4,CASSLGWGFEKLLF
14,TRBJ1-4,TRBV4-3,CASSQDLGREKLFF
12,TRBJ2-7,TRBV20-1,CSASAGPNEQYF
15,TRBJ2-3,TRBV20-1,CSARALERSTDTQYF
12,TRBJ2-5,TRBV29-1,CSGGAQAETQYF
15,TRBJ1-4,TRBV24-1,CATSDSGTGLEKLFF
13,TRBJ1-1,TRBV15,CATSRDRGREAFF
15,TRBJ1-6,TRBV20-1,CSARAWGEGNSPLHF
15,TRBJ2-2,TRBV29-1,CSVVGGGSNTGELFF
15,TRBJ2-3,TRBV12-3/TRBV12-4,CASSPRTGSTDTQYF
16,TRBJ2-3,TRBV7-3,CASSLGDRGPQDTQYF
17,NA,TRBV28,CASSSGLLAGGSNEQFF
13,TRBJ1-1,TRBV18,CASSPPVNTGAFF
14,TRBJ2-1,TRBV10-3,CAISESNLVHEQFF
12,TRBJ1-2,TRBV20-1,CSANRGEFTYTF
16,TRBJ2-6,TRBV15,CATSRDRRSGANVLTF
15,TRBJ2-5,TRBV12-3/TRBV12-4,CASSLPGTNQETQYF
12,TRBJ2-4,TRBV6-5,CASSASENIQYF
15,TRBJ2-1,TRBV5-6,CASSTWREGPGEQFF
13,TRBJ1-2,TRBV12-3/TRBV12-4,CASRFGQNYGYTF
15,TRBJ1-3,TRBV11-2,CASSLNRFSGNTIYF
13,TRBJ2-3,TRBV20-1,CSAGTSSTDTQYF
15,TRBJ2-3,TRBV10-3,CAISSSTGYTDTQYF
15,TRBJ2-5,TRBV12-3/TRBV12-4,CASSLLKGAPETQYF
14,TRBJ1-2,TRBV6-1,CASSELGQGRGYTF
13,TRBJ2-2,TRBV7-9,CASSAQYSGELFF
14,TRBJ1-1,TRBV5-1,CASGQGGGDTEAFF
16,TRBJ2-3,TRBV20-1,CSARSAVSGETGTQYF
13,TRBJ1-1,TRBV6-1,CASRQGTNTEAFF
21,TRBJ1-1,TRBV5-1,CASSPGASGDRSLGRTLEAFF
14,TRBJ1-4,TRBV7-9,CASSPGGYNEKLFF
13,TRBJ1-2,TRBV12-5,CASGSSRGEGYTF
16,TRBJ1-1,TRBV25-1,CASSEVSRRVNTEAFF
16,TRBJ2-1,TRBV18,CASSPTTSDSINEQFF
12,TRBJ2-5,TRBV2,CASMPVQETQYF
13,TRBJ1-1,TRBV29-1,CSVGFRGGTEAFF
11,TRBJ1-2,TRBV6-5,CASKGIYGYTF